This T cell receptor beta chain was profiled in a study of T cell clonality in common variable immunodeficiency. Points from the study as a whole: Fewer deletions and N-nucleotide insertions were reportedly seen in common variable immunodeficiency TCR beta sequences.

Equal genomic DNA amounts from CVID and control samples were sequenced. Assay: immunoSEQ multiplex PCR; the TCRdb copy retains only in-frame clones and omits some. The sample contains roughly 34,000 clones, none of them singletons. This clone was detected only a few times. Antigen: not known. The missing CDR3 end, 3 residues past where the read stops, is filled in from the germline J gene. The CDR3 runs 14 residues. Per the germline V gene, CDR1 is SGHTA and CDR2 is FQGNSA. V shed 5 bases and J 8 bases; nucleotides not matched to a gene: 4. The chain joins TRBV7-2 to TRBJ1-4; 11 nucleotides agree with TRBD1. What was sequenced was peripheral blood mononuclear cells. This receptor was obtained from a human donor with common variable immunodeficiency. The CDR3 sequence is CASSPGQGGEKLFF. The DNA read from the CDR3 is TGTGCCAGCAGCCCGGGACAGGGGGGAGAAAAA.